A selection of T cell receptor beta chains follows, all from one sample in a study of T cell responses to AZD1222 COVID-19 vaccine. Generated by immunoSEQ multiplex PCR, the TCRdb table keeps only in-frame clones and is missing some. This sample has roughly 130,000 clones, with roughly 90% found just once. Sequences were derived from peripheral blood, sampled on day 0 of AZD1222 vaccination. Receptor source: an adult in good health. Both conserved end residues are part of each CDR3. D genes are given only for firm matches. Some rows mark clone size as missing; the rest say once, few, many or name a class of expanded clone.

>TRBD2|TRBJ2-1|TRBV2|.
TGTGCCAGCAGTGAAGGGACTAGCGGATACAATGAGCAGTTCTTC
CASSEGTSGYNEQFF
>.|TRBJ2-2|TRBV24-1|few
TGTGCCACCAGTGATTTCACAGACACCGGGGAGCTGTTTTTT
CATSDFTDTGELFF
>.|TRBJ2-7|TRBV4-3|.
TGCGCCAGCAGCCCTGGCCAGGGGCCCTCCTACGAGCAGTACTTC
CASSPGQGPSYEQYF
>.|TRBJ1-1|TRBV29-1|few
TGCAGCGTTGAAGTCACAGGGTTTAACACTGAAGCTTTCTTT
CSVEVTGFNTEAFF
>.|TRBJ2-1|TRBV5-4|.
TGTGCCAGCAGCTTGGGCCGGGCGGAGCAGTTCTTC
CASSLGRAEQFF
>.|TRBJ2-5|TRBV20-1|.
TGCAGTGCGAGGGGCCAAGAGACCCAGTACTTC
CSARGQETQYF
>.|TRBJ2-3|TRBV25-1|.
TGTGCCAGCAGTGAAGGACCCACAGATACGCAGTATTTT
CASSEGPTDTQYF
>.|TRBJ1-1|TRBV29-1|.
TGCAGCGTTGCCAGCTCAGTTTTCGCTGAAGCTTTCTTT
CSVASSVFAEAFF
>.|TRBJ1-3|TRBV10-3|many
TGTGCCATCAACCAGGACAACTCTGGAAACACCATATATTTT
CAINQDNSGNTIYF
>TRBD1|TRBJ1-1|TRBV6-6|once
TGTGCCAGCAGTCGGACAGGGGAGACGGCTGAAGCTTTCTTT
CASSRTGETAEAFF
>TRBD2|TRBJ2-7|TRBV5-6|.
TGTGCCAGCATGCCCGGGACTAGCGGGTACGAGCAGTACTTC
CASMPGTSGYEQYF
>TRBD2|TRBJ2-1|TRBV7-9|once
TGTGCCAGCAGCTTAGCTAGCGGGACCCCGACGGGGGAGCAGTTCTTC
CASSLASGTPTGEQFF
>.|TRBJ2-2|TRBV3-1/TRBV3-2|few
TGTGCCAGCAGGGAGGGGGGCCCCCGTACGGGCGGGGAGCTGTTTTTT
CASREGGPRTGGELFF
>.|TRBJ2-1|TRBV27|.
TGTGCCAGCAGTTTTTACCGGGAGCCCGGCTCCAATGAGCAGTTCTTC
CASSFYREPGSNEQFF
>.|TRBJ2-1|TRBV5-1|.
TGCGCCAGCAGTACAGGACAAGGGGCTAACCGAGGCTATTACAATGAGCAGTTCTTC
CASSTGQGANRGYYNEQFF
>TRBD1|TRBJ2-2|TRBV19|.
TGTGCCAGTACCCATCAGGGGGCGTTCGGGGAGCTGTTTTTT
CASTHQGAFGELFF
>.|TRBJ2-5|TRBV7-9|.
TGTGCCAGCAGCCCATTGGAGACCCAGTACTTC
CASSPLETQYF
>.|TRBJ1-1|TRBV4-1|.
TGCGCCAGCAGCCCCGTAATCCTGGGGGGTAACACTGAAGCTTTCTTT
CASSPVILGGNTEAFF
>.|TRBJ2-2|TRBV27|.
TGTGCCAGCAGTGAAGGGTGGGCCGGGGAGCTGTTTTTT
CASSEGWAGELFF
>TRBD2|TRBJ2-1|TRBV3-1/TRBV3-2|.
TGTGCCTCTGAACGACTAGCGGGGAACAATGAGCAGTTCTTC
CASERLAGNNEQFF
>TRBD1|TRBJ1-6|TRBV2|once
TGTGCCAGCAGTGTGGACAGGGGCGCGCTATTT
CASSVDRGALF
>TRBD2|TRBJ2-2|TRBV7-3|once
TGTGCCAGCAGCCCGCAGTGGGGCGGGAGAGGCACCGGGGAGCTGTTTTTT
CASSPQWGGRGTGELFF
>.|TRBJ1-4|TRBV6-6|.
TGTGCCAGCAAGGGGGGAGAGCCTAAACTGTTTTTT
CASKGGEPKLFF
>TRBD1|TRBJ1-1|TRBV18|.
TGTGCCAGCTCAGCTTCGACAGGGAACAAGGCTGAAGCTTTCTTT
CASSASTGNKAEAFF
>TRBD1|TRBJ2-7|TRBV5-1|.
TGCGCCAGCAGCTTGACAGGGGCGAACTACGAGCAGTACTTC
CASSLTGANYEQYF
>.|TRBJ1-1|TRBV27|.
TGTGCCAGCAGTGACCGAGGGGGGACCGGAGCTTTCTTT
CASSDRGGTGAFF
>TRBD1|TRBJ1-5|TRBV10-3|.
TGTGCCATCAGTGGGGGGGACAGGGCCAATCAGCCCCAGCATTTT
CAISGGDRANQPQHF
>TRBD1|TRBJ2-7|TRBV19|.
TGTGCCAGTCGCTCAGGGACAGGGGGGACCTACGAGCAGTACTTC
CASRSGTGGTYEQYF
>.|TRBJ1-5|TRBV7-9|.
TGTGCCAGCAGCTTCGGGGGTGGGCAGCCCCAGCATTTT
CASSFGGGQPQHF
>.|TRBJ1-2|TRBV3-1/TRBV3-2|.
TGTGCCAGCAGCCAAGCCCAGGGTTATAACTATGGCTACACCTTC
CASSQAQGYNYGYTF